Each of the 9 T cell receptor beta chains below was sequenced from the same sample in a study of shared clonotypes between healthy human individuals. Here immunoSEQ multiplex PCR was the method, and the copy in TCRdb shows in-frame clones only, minus some. The sample has roughly 500,000 clones; 70% to 80% are singletons. Material for sequencing was PBMCs. These receptors all stem from a woman aged 40 to 55 in good health. Some clones in this sample may be carry-over from other donors' samples.

To note about this clone: This likely traces to a read error, being one base from a far larger clone. The chain recombines TRBV6-5 with TRBJ2-6, with TRBD1 as a possible D gene (5 bases). This CDR3 has 15 amino acids. CDR1 and CDR2 (germline): MNHEY, SVGAGI. DNA for the CDR3: TGTGCCAGCAGCTGGGCCGACTCTGGGGCCAACGTCCTGGCTTTC. Translating it yields CASSWADSGANVLAF.

This clone was seen only once. The rearrangement uses TRBV27 and TRBJ2-3; possible D gene TRBD1, 5 bases. V lost 5 bases and J lost 1, with 19 bases in between. This CDR3 is built from 17 residues. Germline loops: CDR1 MNHEY, CDR2 SMNVEV (reference sequence). CDR3 sequence (DNA): TGTGCCAGCAGTCCCTTCGTCCCAGGGTTTGGCACAGATACGCAGTATTTT. This encodes CASSPFVPGFGTDTQYF.

The V call is TRBV28, the J call TRBJ2-1, with 11 bases matching TRBD2. This CDR3 region has 15 residues. Germline trimming cut 7 bases from V and 1 base from J; bases unmatched to any gene: 3. Germline lookup yields CDR1 MDHEN and CDR2 SYDVKM. The DNA of the CDR3 is TGTGCCAGCAACCTAGCGGGAGGATCCTACAATGAGCAGTTCTTC. This sequence encodes CASNLAGGSYNEQFF.

J is TRBJ2-7 and V is TRBV2, with D possibly TRBD2 on 6 matching bases. There are 13 residues in the CDR3. V dropped 11 bases and J dropped 2 bases, with 16 bases sitting between them. The germline V gene encodes CDR1 SNHLY and CDR2 FYNNEI. In DNA, the CDR3 is TGTGCCGTACTAGGAGGGGACGCCTACGAGCAGTACTTC. It translates to CAVLGGDAYEQYF.

The V call is TRBV27, the J call TRBJ2-5, with TRBD1 matching 7 bases. The length of the CDR3 is 13 residues. The germline V gene encodes CDR1 MNHEY and CDR2 SMNVEV (reference sequence). Trimming at V came to 3 bases and at J to 2 bases, leaving 0 bases not matched to a gene. The CDR3 here is CASSLGQQETQYF. CDR3 in DNA: TGTGCCAGCAGTTTGGGACAGCAAGAGACCCAGTACTTC.

Only a few counts were recorded for this clone. V is TRBV9 and J is TRBJ2-1, with 8 bases matching TRBD1. With V trimmed by 1 base and J by 5 bases, 5 bases remained unmatched. The germline V gene has CDR1 SGDLS and CDR2 YYNGEE. The CDR3 is made up of 15 amino acids. CDR3 residues: CASSVRTGKDNEQFF. For the CDR3, the DNA is TGTGCCAGCAGCGTAAGGACAGGGAAGGACAATGAGCAGTTCTTC.

V and J are TRBV11-2 and TRBJ2-5; 8 nucleotides align to TRBD2. The CDR3 is 15 residues long. Germline CDR1 and CDR2: SGHAT and FQNNGV. After removal of 4 bases from V and 5 bases from J, the junction contained 9 bases not matched to a gene. Here the CDR3 reads CASSSAPGGEETQYF. CDR3 in DNA: TGTGCCAGCAGCTCGGCCCCGGGAGGGGAGGAGACCCAGTACTTC.

The J gene is TRBJ2-1, the V gene TRBV5-1; 11 bases fit TRBD2. V dropped 6 bases and J dropped 4; count of bases not matched to a gene: 12. The CDR3 is 17 residues long. Germline assignment: CDR1 SGHRS and CDR2 YFSETQ. CDR3 sequence: CASIGELPSGGYNEQFF. As DNA, the CDR3 is TGCGCCAGCATCGGGGAACTTCCTAGCGGGGGGTACAATGAGCAGTTCTTC.

The J gene is TRBJ2-7, the V gene TRBV10-3; no clear D. Germline CDR1 is ENHRY and CDR2 is SYGVKD. V lost 6 bases and J 2 bases, leaving 5 bases between the germline ends. CDR3 length: 11 residues. The CDR3 coding sequence is TGTGCCATCAGGGAAACCTACGAGCAGTACTTC. Amino acid sequence: CAIRETYEQYF.